Described below is a single T cell receptor beta chain sequence and its context. The source of the sample is a study of blood T cell repertoires in COVID-19. The V end lost 4 bases, the J end lost 6 bases, and 7 bases lay between the germline ends. Germline values: CDR1 SNHLY, CDR2 FYNNEI. This CDR3 region has 12 residues. The table came from immunoSEQ multiplex PCR; TCRdb's copy has only in-frame clones and leaves some out. The profile shows some 170,000 clones, over 65% of them singletons. The chain links TRBV2 to TRBJ2-4, with D possibly being TRBD1 (5 bases). The sequence derives from a man aged 55 to 69 with acute or convalescent COVID-19. The sample consisted of peripheral blood. CDR3 loop: CASSVQGNIQYF. In nucleotides, the CDR3 is TGTGCCAGCAGTGTTCAGGGAAACATTCAGTACTTC. Variable domain in full (rest from reference TRBV2 and TRBJ2-4): EPEVTQTPSHQVTQMGQEVILRCVPISNHLYFYWYRQILGQKVEFLVSFYNNEISEKSEIFDDQFSVERPDGSNFTLKIRSTKLEDSAMYFCASSVQGNIQYFGAGTRLSVL.